Listed below are T cell receptor beta chains from one sample, sequenced in a study of T cell responses to AZD1222 COVID-19 vaccine. TCRdb keeps only in-frame clones here, not all; method: immunoSEQ multiplex PCR. The repertoire holds around 200,000 clones, with 70% to 90% as singletons. The material was peripheral blood, obtained on day 0 of AZD1222 vaccination. The origin of the receptors is an adult in good health. CDR3s leave out the opening cysteine and the closing phenylalanine or tryptophan. A D gene is named only where the DNA matches it firmly. Clone size is not always given. Where it is, it says once, few, many or a class for expanded clones.

v_call: TRBV29-1; j_call: TRBJ2-7; clone_size: .; d_call: .; cdr3_aa: SVYSPGVGEQY
v_call: TRBV4-2; j_call: TRBJ1-4; clone_size: .; d_call: .; cdr3_aa: ASSQDAPGREKLF
v_call: TRBV30; j_call: TRBJ1-1; clone_size: .; d_call: .; cdr3_aa: AWTPNEGGRNTEAF
v_call: TRBV27; j_call: TRBJ1-4; clone_size: .; d_call: .; cdr3_aa: ASSPSTNEKLF
v_call: TRBV19; j_call: TRBJ1-5; clone_size: .; d_call: TRBD1; cdr3_aa: ASSPPGTGNQPQH
v_call: TRBV5-1; j_call: TRBJ1-1; clone_size: .; d_call: .; cdr3_aa: ASSRDTPRTEAF
v_call: TRBV6-5; j_call: TRBJ2-3; clone_size: .; d_call: TRBD2; cdr3_aa: ASTLTSGTDTQY
v_call: TRBV19; j_call: TRBJ1-5; clone_size: .; d_call: TRBD1; cdr3_aa: ASSRDRVLAYNQPQH
v_call: TRBV7-2; j_call: TRBJ2-1; clone_size: .; d_call: .; cdr3_aa: ASSSRRVSYNEQF
v_call: TRBV7-8; j_call: TRBJ1-4; clone_size: .; d_call: TRBD1; cdr3_aa: ASRIVGQGGSNEKLF
v_call: TRBV18; j_call: TRBJ2-5; clone_size: .; d_call: .; cdr3_aa: ASSPGRQQETQY
v_call: TRBV19; j_call: TRBJ1-1; clone_size: once; d_call: TRBD1; cdr3_aa: ASSDGTGGLGEAF
v_call: TRBV28; j_call: TRBJ2-2; clone_size: .; d_call: .; cdr3_aa: ASSFRARGTGELF
v_call: TRBV6-4; j_call: TRBJ1-1; clone_size: .; d_call: TRBD1; cdr3_aa: ASSGQGTNTEAF
v_call: TRBV27; j_call: TRBJ1-1; clone_size: .; d_call: TRBD1; cdr3_aa: ASSFRDRGQAF
v_call: TRBV12-5; j_call: TRBJ2-5; clone_size: few; d_call: .; cdr3_aa: ASGFGGRETQY
v_call: TRBV25-1; j_call: TRBJ1-4; clone_size: .; d_call: .; cdr3_aa: ASSDGYRGEKLF
v_call: TRBV19; j_call: TRBJ2-5; clone_size: .; d_call: TRBD2; cdr3_aa: ASSISLAGEETQY
v_call: TRBV5-1; j_call: TRBJ2-1; clone_size: .; d_call: TRBD2; cdr3_aa: ASSLGLAGEREQF
v_call: TRBV5-1; j_call: TRBJ1-3; clone_size: .; d_call: .; cdr3_aa: ASSLDRANTIY
v_call: TRBV30; j_call: TRBJ2-3; clone_size: .; d_call: TRBD2; cdr3_aa: AVGTSGVDTQY
v_call: TRBV5-1; j_call: TRBJ1-4; clone_size: .; d_call: .; cdr3_aa: ASSPPGVEKLF
v_call: TRBV10-1; j_call: TRBJ1-1; clone_size: few; d_call: TRBD1; cdr3_aa: ASSEQGYTEAF
v_call: TRBV4-3; j_call: TRBJ2-3; clone_size: .; d_call: TRBD1; cdr3_aa: ASSLQGGYDTQY
v_call: TRBV28; j_call: TRBJ1-4; clone_size: .; d_call: .; cdr3_aa: ASSLDLGPNEKLF
v_call: TRBV9; j_call: TRBJ2-7; clone_size: .; d_call: .; cdr3_aa: ASSGWGGDGEQY
v_call: TRBV27; j_call: TRBJ2-1; clone_size: .; d_call: TRBD1; cdr3_aa: ASSTGQVYYNEQF
v_call: TRBV27; j_call: TRBJ2-7; clone_size: .; d_call: .; cdr3_aa: ASSPPYERGGDEQY
v_call: TRBV28; j_call: TRBJ1-2; clone_size: .; d_call: .; cdr3_aa: ASSFPGGVYGYT
v_call: TRBV18; j_call: TRBJ1-1; clone_size: .; d_call: TRBD1; cdr3_aa: ASQGQMNTEAF
v_call: TRBV5-1; j_call: TRBJ1-1; clone_size: .; d_call: TRBD1; cdr3_aa: ASSGGTGWTEAF
v_call: TRBV28; j_call: TRBJ1-1; clone_size: .; d_call: .; cdr3_aa: ASSYQGKNTEAF
v_call: TRBV3-1/TRBV3-2; j_call: TRBJ2-5; clone_size: .; d_call: .; cdr3_aa: ASSLGSGGKETQY
v_call: TRBV3-1/TRBV3-2; j_call: TRBJ2-3; clone_size: .; d_call: TRBD2; cdr3_aa: ASSRGTSGGPLSLDTQY
v_call: TRBV4-2; j_call: TRBJ1-1; clone_size: .; d_call: TRBD1; cdr3_aa: ASSQTGGAEAF
v_call: TRBV3-1/TRBV3-2; j_call: TRBJ1-1; clone_size: .; d_call: .; cdr3_aa: ASSQLQHLEAF
v_call: TRBV5-5; j_call: TRBJ1-5; clone_size: once; d_call: .; cdr3_aa: ASSLVTDSNQPQH
v_call: TRBV21-1; j_call: TRBJ1-5; clone_size: few; d_call: .; cdr3_aa: ASSKDLGARVYSNQPQH
v_call: TRBV5-6; j_call: TRBJ1-2; clone_size: few; d_call: TRBD1; cdr3_aa: ASSQTGTNYGYT
v_call: TRBV7-8; j_call: TRBJ2-7; clone_size: once; d_call: TRBD2; cdr3_aa: ASIPGLAAPEQY
v_call: TRBV30; j_call: TRBJ1-1; clone_size: .; d_call: TRBD1; cdr3_aa: AVTGVGNTEAF
v_call: TRBV5-1; j_call: TRBJ1-5; clone_size: few; d_call: .; cdr3_aa: ASSLSAGYQPQH
v_call: TRBV6-5; j_call: TRBJ1-6; clone_size: .; d_call: .; cdr3_aa: ASSYTPSAENSPLH